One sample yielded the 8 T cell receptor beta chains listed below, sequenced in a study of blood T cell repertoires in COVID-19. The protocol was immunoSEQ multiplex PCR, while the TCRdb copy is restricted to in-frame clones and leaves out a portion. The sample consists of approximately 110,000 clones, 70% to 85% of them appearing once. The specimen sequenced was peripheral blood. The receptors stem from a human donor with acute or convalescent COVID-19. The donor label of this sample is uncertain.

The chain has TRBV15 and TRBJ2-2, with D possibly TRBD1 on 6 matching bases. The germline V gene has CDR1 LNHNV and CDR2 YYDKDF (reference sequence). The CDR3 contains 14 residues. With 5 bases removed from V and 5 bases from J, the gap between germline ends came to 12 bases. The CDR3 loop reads CATSPRQETGELFF. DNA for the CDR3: TGTGCCACCAGCCCTAGACAGGAGACCGGGGAGCTGTTTTTT.

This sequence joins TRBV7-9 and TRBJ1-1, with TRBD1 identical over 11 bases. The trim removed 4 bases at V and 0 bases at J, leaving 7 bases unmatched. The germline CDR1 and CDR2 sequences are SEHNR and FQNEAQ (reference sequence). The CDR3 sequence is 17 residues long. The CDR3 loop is CASSSRDRGLLNTEAFF. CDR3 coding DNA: TGTGCCAGCAGCTCCCGGGACAGGGGGTTATTGAACACTGAAGCTTTCTTT.

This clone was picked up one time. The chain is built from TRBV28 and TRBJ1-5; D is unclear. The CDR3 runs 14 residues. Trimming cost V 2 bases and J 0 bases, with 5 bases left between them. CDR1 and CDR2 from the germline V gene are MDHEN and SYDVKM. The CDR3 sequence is CASSLTYSNQPQHF. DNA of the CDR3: TGTGCCAGCAGTTTAACTTATAGCAATCAGCCCCAGCATTTT. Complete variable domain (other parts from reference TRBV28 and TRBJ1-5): DVKVTQSSRYLVKRTGEKVFLECVQDMDHENMFWYRQDPGLGLRLIYFSYDVKMKEKGDIPEGYSVSREKKERFSLILESASTNQTSMYLCASSLTYSNQPQHFGDGTRLSIL.

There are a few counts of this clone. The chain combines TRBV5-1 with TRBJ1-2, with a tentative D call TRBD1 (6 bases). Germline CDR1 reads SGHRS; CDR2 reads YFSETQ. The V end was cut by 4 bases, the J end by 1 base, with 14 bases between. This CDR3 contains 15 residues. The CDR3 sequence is CASSADSTYNYGYTF. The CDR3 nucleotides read TGCGCCAGCAGCGCGGACAGCACCTATAACTATGGCTACACCTTC.

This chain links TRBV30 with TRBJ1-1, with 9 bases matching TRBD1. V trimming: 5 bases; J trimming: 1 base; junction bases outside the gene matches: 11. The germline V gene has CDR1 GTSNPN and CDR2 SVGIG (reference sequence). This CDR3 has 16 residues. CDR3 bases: TGTGCCTGGGAGACGTCCGGGACAGGGCCGAACACTGAAGCTTTCTTT. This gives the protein CAWETSGTGPNTEAFF.

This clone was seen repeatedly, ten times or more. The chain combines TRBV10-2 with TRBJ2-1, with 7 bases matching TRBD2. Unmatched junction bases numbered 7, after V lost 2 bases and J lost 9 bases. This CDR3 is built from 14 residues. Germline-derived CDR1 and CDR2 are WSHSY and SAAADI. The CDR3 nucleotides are TGCGCCAGCAGTGAGGGACTAGTGGGAAGTGAGCAGTTCTTC. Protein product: CASSEGLVGSEQFF.

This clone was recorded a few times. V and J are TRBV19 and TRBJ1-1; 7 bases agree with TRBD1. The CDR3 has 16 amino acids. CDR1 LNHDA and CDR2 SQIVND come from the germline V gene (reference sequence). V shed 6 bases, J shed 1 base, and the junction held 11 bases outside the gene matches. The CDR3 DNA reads TGTGCCAGTAGGTCGGGTGGGGGACAGCAGAACACTGAAGCTTTCTTT. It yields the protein CASRSGGGQQNTEAFF.

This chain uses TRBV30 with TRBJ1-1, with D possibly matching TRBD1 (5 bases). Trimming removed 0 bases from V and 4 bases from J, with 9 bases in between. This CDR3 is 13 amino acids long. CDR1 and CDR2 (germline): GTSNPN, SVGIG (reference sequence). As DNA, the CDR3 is TGTGCCTGGAGTGTATTCGGGGGCACTGAAGCTTTCTTT. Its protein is CAWSVFGGTEAFF.